These 20 T cell receptor beta chains share one sample of origin, sequenced in a study of HIV-infected patients and healthy controls. Roughly three months, about 14 weeks, into antiretroviral therapy, follow-up blood was collected. The repertoire came from unfractionated whole blood and reflected all unsorted peripheral T cells. cDNA was made from approximately 500 ng RNA using alpha and beta constant primers. Alpha and beta chain libraries were made separately by chain-specific third strand synthesis with multiplexing indices. TCRdb itself ran the 5' RACE reads through MiXCR, one entry per CDR3 protein. This table holds thousands of distinct CDR3 sequences, around 30% found once. The sequencing here drew on blood, taken during antiretroviral therapy. The receptors were sampled from an adult with HIV infection.

The gene calls are TRBV6-4 and TRBJ2-2; D ambiguous. Trimming removed 2 bases at V and 3 bases at J, with 4 bases between. The CDR3 is 13 residues long. Germline V gives CDR1 MRHNA, CDR2 SNTAGT. The CDR3 DNA is TGTGCCAGCAGTGACAGGGACACCGGGGAGCTGTTTTTT. This encodes CASSDRDTGELFF.

In its sample, this clonotype ranks as medium-sized. CDR3 amino acids: CASSQDWGGRQYF. CDR3 nucleotide sequence: TGTGCCAGCAGCCAAGATTGGGGAGGGAGGCAGTACTTC. J is TRBJ2-7 and V is TRBV14; 7 nucleotides line up with TRBD2. V gave up 0 bases and J gave up 9 bases; unmatched junction bases: 5. Germline assignment: CDR1 SGHDN and CDR2 FVKESK. The CDR3 sequence is 13 residues long.

This clonotype qualifies as medium-sized. The chain is built from TRBV5-1 and TRBJ2-6; D is possibly TRBD1 (6 bases). Trimming stripped 4 bases from V and 2 bases from J, with 10 bases between. This CDR3 region has 15 residues. The germline V gene has CDR1 SGHRS and CDR2 YFSETQ. The CDR3 here is CASSGGRPGANVLTF. The CDR3 nucleotides read TGCGCCAGCAGCGGGGGCCGACCTGGGGCCAACGTCCTGACTTTC. Drawing the rest from reference TRBV5-1 and TRBJ2-6, the complete variable domain is KAGVTQTPRYLIKTRGQQVTLSCSPISGHRSVSWYQQTPGQGLQFLFEYFSETQRNKGNFPGRFSGRQFSNSRSEMNVSTLELGDSALYLCASSGGRPGANVLTFGAGSRLTVL.

This clonotype is deemed medium-sized. The CDR3 protein is CASKPGGQVNTEAFF. In nucleotides, the CDR3 is TGCGCCAGCAAGCCCGGAGGGCAGGTGAACACTGAAGCTTTCTTT. V and J are TRBV5-1 and TRBJ1-1; no firm D call. The CDR3 is 15 amino acids. CDR1 is SGHRS and CDR2 is YFSETQ in the germline V gene. Trimming took off 6 bases at V and 0 bases at J, with 15 bases between the two ends.

Comments on this clonotype: At one of its ends the junction is not consistent with the germline gene, which may arise from a read error. This chain uses TRBV7-9 with TRBJ2-1; 8 bases are shared with TRBD2. CDR3 length equals 19 residues. Per the germline V gene, CDR1 is SEHNR and CDR2 is FQNEAQ (reference sequence). This CDR3 reads CVSSPRGVLTGSSYNEQFF. The CDR3 DNA is TGTGTCAGCAGCCCGCGGGGGGTCCTGACTGGGAGCTCCTACAATGAGCAGTTCTTC.

This clonotype was detected only a few times. The chain uses TRBV9 and TRBJ1-1; D is possibly TRBD1 (5 bases). The CDR3 is 13 amino acids. Germline lookup yields CDR1 SGDLS and CDR2 YYNGEE. V lost 4 bases to trimming and J lost 6 bases, with 13 bases between them. CDR3 in amino acids: CASSHSWGSEAFF. CDR3 bases: TGTGCCAGCAGCCATAGTTGGGGGTCTGAAGCTTTCTTT.

Concerning this clonotype: With a much larger clone just one base away, this may be a read error. Written as DNA, the CDR3 is TGTGCCAGTAGTGGACTCACGGATGAGCAGTTCTTC. Its translation: CASSGLTDEQFF. This sequence joins TRBV19 and TRBJ2-1; D might be TRBD2 (5 bases). The CDR3 is made up of 12 amino acids. V was cut by 5 bases and J by 8 bases, with 10 bases left in between. Germline V gives CDR1 LNHDA, CDR2 SQIVND (reference sequence). Using reference TRBV19 and TRBJ2-1 for the parts outside the CDR3, the full variable domain is DGGITQSPKYLFRKEGQNVTLSCEQNLNHDAMYWYRQDPGQGLRLIYYSQIVNDFQKGDIAEGYSVSREKKESFPLTVTSAQKNPTAFYLCASSGLTDEQFFGPGTRLTVL.

This clonotype counts as medium-sized (0.01 to 0.1%). The chain recombines TRBV20-1 with TRBJ2-7, with 8 bases lining up with TRBD2. The CDR3 loop spans 15 amino acids. The V segment lost 0 bases and the J segment 6 bases; nucleotides outside the gene matches: 10. Germline lookup yields CDR1 DFQATT and CDR2 SNEGSKA (reference sequence). The CDR3 nucleotides read TGCAGTGCTAGAGATTCGCTAGCGGGTAGTAGCGAGCAGTACTTC. Residues: CSARDSLAGSSEQYF.

V is TRBV20-1 and J is TRBJ1-5; 8 bases line up with TRBD1. The germline CDR1 and CDR2 sequences are DFQATT and SNEGSKA (reference sequence). After removal of 0 bases from V and 5 bases from J, the junction contained 3 bases not matched to a gene. The CDR3 length is 14 residues. The CDR3 region is CSARDRTGHQPQHF. In DNA, the CDR3 is TGCAGTGCTAGAGATCGGACAGGGCATCAGCCCCAGCATTTT.

Judged by abundance, this clonotype is medium-sized. The V and J genes are TRBV2 and TRBJ2-7, with TRBD1 matching 7 bases. This CDR3 spans 15 amino acids. Trimming at V came to 8 bases and at J to 4 bases, leaving 14 bases not matched to a gene. The V gene's germline CDR1 is SNHLY and CDR2 FYNNEI. The CDR3 sequence: CASVRGRGLQYEQYF. In DNA, the CDR3 is TGTGCCAGCGTCCGAGGAAGGGGGCTTCAATACGAGCAGTACTTC.

The V call is TRBV18, the J call TRBJ2-7; D is ambiguous. The germline V gene encodes CDR1 KGHSH and CDR2 LQKENI. Between the trimmed V and J ends, which lost 0 bases and 4 bases, there was a span of 13 bases. This CDR3 has 15 residues. The CDR3 coding sequence is TGTGCCAGCTCACCACCGCGGTCCTCAATTTACGAGCAGTACTTC. Translating it yields CASSPPRSSIYEQYF.

This clonotype is medium-sized (0.01 to 0.1%) within its sample. This chain links TRBV28 with TRBJ1-1; D is unresolved. Between the trimmed V and J ends, which lost 0 bases and 0 bases, there was a span of 5 bases. CDR3 length: 14 amino acids. Germline CDR1 and CDR2: MDHEN and SYDVKM. The CDR3 region is CASSLWAVNTEAFF. The CDR3 nucleotides read TGTGCCAGCAGTTTATGGGCGGTGAACACTGAAGCTTTCTTT.

This clonotype was detected only once. The chain couples TRBV5-1 to TRBJ1-5; D may be TRBD1 (5 bases). This CDR3 has 14 residues. Trimming pared 4 bases from V and 3 bases from J, leaving 11 bases between. Germline V lookup: CDR1 SGHRS, CDR2 YFSETQ. CDR3: CASSPDSPNQPQHF. The CDR3 DNA follows: TGCGCCAGCAGCCCCGACAGCCCCAATCAGCCCCAGCATTTT.

This clonotype was counted many times. V gene TRBV20-1 combines with J gene TRBJ1-4, with 7 positions matching TRBD1. Germline V lookup: CDR1 DFQATT, CDR2 SNEGSKA (reference sequence). V dropped 1 base and J dropped 7; count of bases not matched to a gene: 15. This CDR3 is built from 17 residues. The CDR3 DNA follows: TGCAGTGCTAGAGTGGGGACAGCGCGGGGATTGGGTGAAAAACTGTTTTTT. Amino acids: CSARVGTARGLGEKLFF.

Concerning this clonotype: This may come from a read error, since a much larger clone is one base off. V is TRBV7-6 and J is TRBJ1-5, with D perhaps matching TRBD1 (5 bases). This CDR3 has 16 amino acids. V was pared by 5 bases and J by 8 bases, with 22 bases between. Germline CDR1 SGHVS, CDR2 FNYEAQ. The CDR3 is CASSAWGGVSDKPQHF. The CDR3 coding sequence is TGTGCCAGCAGCGCCTGGGGAGGGGTGTCGGATAAGCCCCAGCATTTT.

By share, this clonotype counts as medium-sized (0.01 to 0.1%). The V gene is TRBV7-3, the J gene TRBJ2-3; the match to TRBD2 covers 9 bases. From germline, CDR1 is SGHTA and CDR2 FQGTGA. The CDR3 loop spans 15 amino acids. J gave up 1 base and V 4 bases, and 3 bases lay outside the gene matches. Written as DNA, the CDR3 is TGTGCCAGCAGCTCGGCGGGGGGGGGCACAGATACGCAGTATTTT. Protein: CASSSAGGGTDTQYF.

The rearrangement links TRBV7-9 to TRBJ1-1, with 9 nucleotides matching TRBD1. V lost 6 bases, J lost 3 bases, and 5 bases stayed unmatched. Germline CDR1 and CDR2: SEHNR and FQNEAQ (reference sequence). There are 14 residues in the CDR3. CDR3 protein: CASSGWDRDTEAFF. The CDR3 DNA follows: TGTGCCAGCAGTGGATGGGACAGGGACACTGAAGCTTTCTTT.

This clonotype was detected many times. This chain uses TRBV7-9 with TRBJ2-3, with unresolved D. The germline V gene has CDR1 SEHNR and CDR2 FQNEAQ (reference sequence). The CDR3 has 11 residues. Trimming removed 9 bases from V and 8 bases from J, with 12 bases in between. CDR3 bases: TGTGCCAGTCTACCTATCTCTACGCAGTATTTT. Translating it yields CASLPISTQYF.

This clonotype qualifies as medium-sized. V and J are TRBV18 and TRBJ2-1, with D unresolved. The CDR3 is 11 residues long. The V gene lost 3 bases and the J gene lost 8 bases, with 5 bases spanning the gap. Looked up from germline, CDR1 is KGHSH and CDR2 is LQKENI. The chain's CDR3 is CASSPLDEQFF. In nucleotides, the CDR3 is TGTGCCAGCTCACCCTTGGATGAGCAGTTCTTC.

Comment on this clonotype: Being one base from a much bigger clone, this may be a read error. V is TRBV18 and J is TRBJ1-1; 10 positions agree with TRBD1. The CDR3 consists of 14 residues. Germline CDR1 and CDR2: KGHSH and LQKENI. CDR3 DNA sequence: TGTGCCAGCTCACACCGGGACAGGGGCCCTGAAGCTTTATTT. This encodes CASSHRDRGPEALF.